This T cell receptor beta chain was obtained from a study of beta chain features in type 1 diabetes. The J segment lost 4 bases and the V segment lost 3 bases, leaving 7 bases of the junction unmatched. The CDR3 contains 15 residues. Germline-derived CDR1 and CDR2 are SGHNT and YYREEE (reference sequence). Sorted populations were all over 98% pure. The entirety of the isolated RNA underwent reverse transcription, so expressed TCRB transcripts were sequenced. Sequenced naive, central memory and regulatory T cell samples produced an average of about 3.6 million reads. Profiled with immunoSEQ multiplex PCR; TCRdb holds only in-frame clones, not every one. This repertoire shows under 400,000 clones, 10% to 15% found once; its top ten account for approximately 0.011%. Study-level findings and limits: Moderate yet significant TCRB CDR3 shortening was seen in Type 1 diabetes patients in all four CD4+ subsets. Insertions were fewer and deletions more numerous at VDJ junctions in type 1 diabetes patients.

Points on this clone: The antigen remains unidentified.

The chain couples TRBV5-4 to TRBJ2-1, with 7 bases that match TRBD2. The TCR originated in a woman under 30 with type 1 diabetes. The sequenced sample was naive CD4+ T cells from blood. CDR3 residues: CASSYNSGTYNEQFF. The CDR3 nucleotides read TGTGCCAGCAGCTACAACAGCGGGACTTACAATGAGCAGTTCTTC. The full variable domain, rest sourced from reference TRBV5-4 and TRBJ2-1, is ETGVTQSPTHLIKTRGQQVTLRCSSQSGHNTVSWYQQALGQGPQFIFQYYREEENGRGNFPPRFSGLQFPNYSSELNVNALELDDSALYLCASSYNSGTYNEQFFGPGTRLTVL.